These T cell receptor beta chains were read from a single sample in a study of T cell responses to AZD1222 COVID-19 vaccine. Produced via immunoSEQ multiplex PCR; TCRdb's table is partial and in-frame only. The table records under 150,000 clones, approximately 92% of them present only once. The source was peripheral blood, collected on day 0 of AZD1222 vaccination. The receptor source for this set is an adult in good health. Each CDR3 is given with its conserved first and last residue. Fields, in order: clone size, V gene, D gene, J gene, CDR3 protein, CDR3 DNA. D genes are given only for firm matches. Clone size is shown for a subset of rows, as once, few, many or a class of expanded clone.

>.|TRBV12-3/TRBV12-4|.|TRBJ1-1
CASSLRSSQEAFF
TGTGCCAGCAGTTTAAGGAGCAGCCAAGAAGCTTTCTTT
>.|TRBV10-2|.|TRBJ1-1
CASSESEAFF
TGCGCCAGCAGTGAGTCGGAAGCTTTCTTT
>.|TRBV21-1|.|TRBJ1-4
CASSTDRVLTNEKLFF
TGTGCCAGCAGCACCGACAGGGTTTTAACTAATGAAAAACTGTTTTTT
>.|TRBV5-5|TRBD1|TRBJ1-3
CASSLKGAGGNTIYF
TGTGCCAGCAGCTTGAAGGGGGCCGGTGGAAACACCATATATTTT
>.|TRBV18|TRBD2|TRBJ2-1
CASSPSLSASGIYEQFF
TGTGCCAGCTCACCAAGCTTAAGTGCTAGCGGGATATATGAGCAGTTCTTC
>.|TRBV19|.|TRBJ1-4
CASSHRSRNEKLFF
TGTGCCAGTAGTCATCGGAGCAGGAATGAAAAACTGTTTTTT
>.|TRBV5-8|.|TRBJ2-2
CASSFLGRPNTGELFF
TGTGCCAGCAGCTTCTTAGGCCGGCCTAACACCGGGGAGCTGTTTTTT
>.|TRBV7-9|TRBD1|TRBJ1-3
CASSRDRGNGNTIYF
TGTGCCAGCAGCCGGGACAGAGGAAATGGAAACACCATATATTTT
>.|TRBV28|TRBD1|TRBJ1-2
CASSLDRGWGYTF
TGTGCCAGCAGTCTAGACAGGGGGTGGGGCTACACCTTC
>.|TRBV2|TRBD2|TRBJ2-2
CASRRRLAGATNTGELFF
TGTGCCAGCAGGCGACGACTAGCGGGGGCTACGAACACCGGGGAGCTGTTTTTT
>.|TRBV29-1|TRBD1|TRBJ2-3
CSANGWTGRSPDTQYF
TGCAGCGCCAACGGATGGACAGGGCGTAGTCCAGATACGCAGTATTTT
>.|TRBV5-4|TRBD1|TRBJ1-1
CASSLPGTGKNTEAFF
TGTGCCAGCAGCTTGCCCGGGACAGGGAAGAACACTGAAGCTTTCTTT
>.|TRBV19|TRBD1|TRBJ1-1
CASSMQGGTEAFF
TGTGCCAGTAGTATGCAGGGGGGGACTGAAGCTTTCTTT
>once|TRBV27|TRBD1|TRBJ1-2
CASSSTQGAPGYTF
TGTGCCAGCAGTTCCACTCAGGGGGCGCCTGGCTACACCTTC
>.|TRBV7-8|.|TRBJ1-5
CASSPTGLNQPQHF
TGTGCCAGCAGCCCAACAGGACTCAATCAGCCCCAGCATTTT
>.|TRBV7-9|TRBD2|TRBJ2-7
CASSGLAGKNSYEQYF
TGTGCCAGCAGCGGACTAGCGGGAAAAAACTCCTACGAGCAGTACTTC
>.|TRBV7-9|.|TRBJ2-7
CASSQDRASSSYEQYF
TGTGCCAGCAGCCAAGACCGGGCAAGCAGCTCCTACGAGCAGTACTTC
>.|TRBV10-1|.|TRBJ1-3
CARGQLSENTIYF
TGCGCCAGAGGACAGCTGTCTGAAAACACCATATATTTT
>.|TRBV6-1|.|TRBJ2-7
CASSEALRDYEQYF
TGTGCCAGCAGTGAAGCGCTTCGGGACTACGAGCAGTACTTC
>once|TRBV5-1|.|TRBJ2-4
CASSPSGGRNIQYF
TGCGCCAGCAGCCCGAGCGGCGGTCGAAACATTCAGTACTTC
>.|TRBV3-1/TRBV3-2|.|TRBJ2-3
CASSRSWAGTVTQYF
TGTGCCAGCAGCCGAAGTTGGGCAGGGACCGTTACGCAGTATTTT
>.|TRBV28|.|TRBJ1-2
CASSLNGGGYTF
TGTGCCAGCAGTTTAAACGGAGGCGGCTACACCTTC
>.|TRBV6-1|.|TRBJ1-5
CASSEWDANNQPQHF
TGTGCCAGCAGTGAATGGGACGCCAACAATCAGCCCCAGCATTTT
>once|TRBV2|TRBD2|TRBJ2-3
CASNPSGSRADTQYF
TGTGCCAGCAACCCTAGCGGGAGTCGCGCAGATACGCAGTATTTT
>.|TRBV10-3|.|TRBJ2-3
CAISDPQRDTQYF
TGTGCCATCAGTGATCCCCAGCGGGATACGCAGTATTTT
>.|TRBV28|.|TRBJ2-1
CASSPLDGSSYNEQFF
TGTGCCAGCAGTCCACTAGATGGTAGCAGCTACAATGAGCAGTTCTTC
>.|TRBV2|TRBD1|TRBJ2-1
CARSGTGSNNEQFF
TGTGCCAGATCCGGGACAGGGTCGAACAATGAGCAGTTCTTC
>.|TRBV5-6|TRBD1|TRBJ2-3
CASSRPGQGKADTQYF
TGTGCCAGCAGCCGACCGGGACAGGGGAAGGCAGATACGCAGTATTTT
>.|TRBV3-1/TRBV3-2|.|TRBJ1-3
CASSSMGSRNTIYF
TGTGCCAGCAGCTCCATGGGCTCTAGAAACACCATATATTTT
>.|TRBV5-8|.|TRBJ2-6
CASSEVVSGANVLTF
TGTGCCAGCAGCGAGGTCGTCTCTGGGGCCAACGTCCTGACTTTC
>.|TRBV5-1|.|TRBJ2-2
CASSLTGDSTGELFF
TGCGCCAGCAGCTTGACAGGAGATAGCACCGGGGAGCTGTTTTTT
>.|TRBV7-8|.|TRBJ2-7
CASSYLGGGYEQYF
TGTGCCAGCAGCTATTTAGGGGGGGGCTACGAGCAGTACTTC
>.|TRBV4-1|.|TRBJ1-3
CASSQPPGLDSSGNTIYF
TGCGCCAGCAGCCAACCTCCGGGACTCGATAGCTCTGGAAACACCATATATTTT
>.|TRBV5-6|.|TRBJ2-7
CASSLVDRYSYEQYF
TGTGCCAGCAGCTTGGTGGACCGTTACTCCTACGAGCAGTACTTC
>.|TRBV3-1/TRBV3-2|TRBD1|TRBJ1-1
CASSPETGGSNTEAFF
TGTGCCAGCAGCCCCGAGACAGGGGGCTCGAACACTGAAGCTTTCTTT
>.|TRBV28|.|TRBJ2-3
CASSLSWPPDTQYF
TGTGCCAGCAGCCTATCCTGGCCCCCAGATACGCAGTATTTT
>.|TRBV5-1|TRBD1|TRBJ2-3
CASSSTGSDTQYF
TGCGCCAGCAGCTCGACAGGGTCAGATACGCAGTATTTT
>once|TRBV5-1|.|TRBJ2-3
CASKDTGGASGRSNTDTQYF
TGCGCCAGCAAGGATACAGGGGGCGCGAGCGGGAGGTCGAACACAGATACGCAGTATTTT
>.|TRBV7-7|TRBD1|TRBJ2-5
CASSLDPGQAQETQYF
TGTGCTAGCAGCTTAGATCCGGGACAGGCTCAAGAGACCCAGTACTTC
>.|TRBV18|.|TRBJ2-7
CASSPPAGKDEQYF
TGTGCCAGCTCACCACCAGCTGGAAAGGACGAGCAGTACTTC
>once|TRBV6-5|.|TRBJ1-4
CASGSLNEKLFF
TGTGCCAGCGGATCTCTTAATGAAAAACTGTTTTTT
>.|TRBV5-5|TRBD1|TRBJ2-7
CASSVDRSTYEQYF
TGTGCCAGCAGCGTGGACAGGTCAACCTACGAGCAGTACTTC
>.|TRBV7-2|TRBD2|TRBJ2-1
CASSLELAGYNEQFF
TGTGCCAGCAGCTTAGAACTAGCGGGGTACAATGAGCAGTTCTTC
>.|TRBV29-1|.|TRBJ2-2
CSVAGTPNTGELFF
TGCAGCGTTGCCGGGACTCCGAACACCGGGGAGCTGTTTTTT
>.|TRBV28|.|TRBJ1-3
CASSLRWNTIYF
TGTGCCAGCAGTTTAAGGTGGAACACCATATATTTT
>.|TRBV10-1|.|TRBJ1-6
CASSEEGNNSPLHF
TGCGCCAGCAGTGAAGAGGGGAATAATTCACCCCTCCACTTT
>.|TRBV6-1|.|TRBJ2-7
CASSDRPGTMNYEQYF
TGTGCCAGCAGTGATAGACCCGGGACAATGAACTACGAGCAGTACTTC
>.|TRBV5-1|TRBD1|TRBJ2-1
CASSRDRGLGEQFF
TGCGCCAGCTCGAGGGACAGGGGGCTTGGTGAGCAGTTCTTC
>.|TRBV2|TRBD1|TRBJ2-7
CASSETGVGWGSYEQYF
TGTGCCAGCAGTGAAACAGGGGTGGGGTGGGGTTCCTACGAGCAGTACTTC
>few|TRBV18|.|TRBJ2-7
CASSSSTLEQYF
TGTGCCAGCTCATCGTCGACCCTCGAGCAGTACTTC
>.|TRBV19|.|TRBJ1-1
CASSTGQNMNTEAFF
TGTGCCAGTAGTACCGGACAGAACATGAACACTGAAGCTTTCTTT
>.|TRBV5-1|.|TRBJ1-5
CASSLEGVSNQPQHF
TGCGCCAGCAGCTTGGAAGGGGTTAGCAATCAGCCCCAGCATTTT
>.|TRBV7-9|.|TRBJ1-2
CASSTRQAEHGYTF
TGTGCCAGCAGCACACGACAGGCTGAGCATGGCTACACCTTC
>.|TRBV29-1|.|TRBJ1-2
CSVVANYGYTF
TGCAGCGTTGTAGCAAACTATGGCTACACCTTC
>once|TRBV12-3/TRBV12-4|.|TRBJ1-2
CASSHNYHTGYTF
TGTGCCAGCAGTCACAATTATCACACTGGCTACACCTTC
>.|TRBV25-1|TRBD1|TRBJ2-2
CASTGGQGRHLNTGELFF
TGTGCCAGCACTGGGGGACAGGGGCGCCATTTGAACACCGGGGAGCTGTTTTTT
>once|TRBV29-1|TRBD1|TRBJ1-1
CSVVGQGGTEAFF
TGCAGCGTTGTGGGTCAGGGGGGTACTGAAGCTTTCTTT